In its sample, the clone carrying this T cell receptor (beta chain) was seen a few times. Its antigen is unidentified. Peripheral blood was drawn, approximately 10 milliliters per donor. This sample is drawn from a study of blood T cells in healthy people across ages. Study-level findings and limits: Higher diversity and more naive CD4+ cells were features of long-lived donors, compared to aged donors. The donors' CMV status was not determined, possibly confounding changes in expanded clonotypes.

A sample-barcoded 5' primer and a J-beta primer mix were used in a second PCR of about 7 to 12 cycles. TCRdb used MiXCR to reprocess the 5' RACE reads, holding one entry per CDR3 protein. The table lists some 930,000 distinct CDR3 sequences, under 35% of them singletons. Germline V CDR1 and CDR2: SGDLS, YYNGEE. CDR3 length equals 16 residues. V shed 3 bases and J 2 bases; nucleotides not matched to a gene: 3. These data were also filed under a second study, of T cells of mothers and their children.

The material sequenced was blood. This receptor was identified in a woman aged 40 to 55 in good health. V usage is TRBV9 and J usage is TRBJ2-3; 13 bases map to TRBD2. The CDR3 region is CASSAGTSGATDTQYF. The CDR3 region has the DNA TGTGCCAGCAGCGCTGGGACTAGCGGGGCCACAGATACGCAGTATTTT. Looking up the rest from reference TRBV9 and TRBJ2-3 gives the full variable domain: DSGVTQTPKHLITATGQRVTLRCSPRSGDLSVYWYQQSLDQGLQFLIQYYNGEERAKGNILERFSAQQFPDLHSELNLSSLELGDSALYFCASSAGTSGATDTQYFGPGTRLTVL.